The T cell receptor (beta chain) described here comes from a study of T cells in Graves' hyperthyroidism and ophthalmopathy. TCR beta CDR3 regions were amplified from RNA transcripts. RT-PCR in the first round (using the HTBI primer set) targeted the TCR CDR3. TCRdb reprocessed the multiplex PCR reads via MiXCR and lists one record per CDR3 protein. The sample consists of approximately 370,000 distinct CDR3 sequences, under 15% of them appearing once. This clonotype has a count of ten or more. Stable disease denoted Graves' hyperthyroidism without ophthalmopathy progression within 18 months. Sequencing was carried out using blood. The sequence was obtained from a woman in her 30s with Graves' hyperthyroidism.

This CDR3 reads CASSFSTGSYEQYF. The CDR3 region has the DNA TGTGCCAGCAGTTTCTCGACAGGATCCTACGAGCAGTACTTC. The chain links TRBV6-2 or TRBV6-3 to TRBJ2-7; a weak D match, TRBD1 (6 bases). CDR3 length: 14 amino acids. Germline V lookup: CDR1 MNHEY, CDR2 SVGEGT. V was clipped by 4 bases and J by 1 base, with 11 bases between them.